These T cell receptor beta chains were read from a single sample in a study of cytomegalovirus exposure and HLA in healthy donors. The protocol was immunoSEQ multiplex PCR, while the TCRdb copy is restricted to in-frame clones and leaves out a portion. Here the sample spans around 130,000 clones, more than 75% being singletons. Sequencing was done on a sample of PBMCs. The origin of the receptors is a man aged 35 to 55 in good health and CMV-seronegative. Both conserved end residues are trimmed from each CDR3.

>-|TRBV13
ASSSRTAAYEQY
>TRBJ2-7|TRBV7-8
ASSIDTLYEQY
>TRBJ2-7|TRBV6-1
ASRSKTGYEQY
>TRBJ2-1|TRBV5-6
ASSLATGVYNEQF
>TRBJ1-1|TRBV30
ATDRQVEAF
>TRBJ1-2|TRBV5-1
ASSLAIQGAPGYT
>TRBJ2-7|TRBV11-3
ASSAGVSSGSIYEQY
>TRBJ2-3|TRBV18
ASSPPTGGGTDTQY
>TRBJ2-5|TRBV30
AWSVQGVQETQY
>TRBJ2-7|TRBV7-8
ASSSGQNYEQY
>TRBJ2-7|TRBV7-9
ASSSQVYEQY
>TRBJ2-3|TRBV2
ASSADSSTDTQY
>TRBJ2-2|TRBV19
ASSWRQATGELF
>TRBJ2-7|TRBV7-2
ASSLGTVSSYEQY
>TRBJ1-1|TRBV29-1
SVGAEAF
>TRBJ1-2|TRBV5-1
ASSLGDRDNYGYT
>TRBJ1-2|TRBV7-9
ASSSFRDSKDGYT
>TRBJ2-1|TRBV30
AWSHWTTRNEQF
>TRBJ2-2|TRBV7-8
ASSWDRANTGELF
>-|TRBV29-1
SASDRGLSYEQY
>TRBJ2-1|TRBV4-3
ASGPTSGAYEQF
>TRBJ1-1|TRBV4-1
ASSQEAGLTMNTEAF
>TRBJ2-3|TRBV7-8
ASSEGAADTQY
>TRBJ2-2|TRBV11-3
ASSSRTAGELF
>TRBJ2-3|TRBV27
ASSLLQTSRTDTQY
>TRBJ2-5|TRBV10-3
AMFGQARKAETQY
>TRBJ2-7|TRBV19
ASSSQTGYEQY
>TRBJ2-1|TRBV4-3
ASSQDGTGPYNEQF
>TRBJ2-3|TRBV7-2
ASSPGTSGGIISNTQY
>TRBJ1-2|TRBV15
ATVSGDRNYGYT
>TRBJ2-2|TRBV10-3
AISEAGLAGGGELF
>TRBJ1-6|TRBV6-5
ASSLQAGNSPLH
>TRBJ1-5|TRBV30
AWGTGNGNQPQH
>TRBJ1-5|TRBV28
ASSLNRGNSNQPQH
>TRBJ2-2|TRBV10-3
AIPRTSGGNDGELF
>TRBJ1-2|TRBV9
ASSVVEGVGGYT
>TRBJ1-2|TRBV7-9
ASSLFGTEGYGYT
>TRBJ2-1|TRBV9
ASNALAGGYNEQF
>TRBJ1-6|TRBV7-9
ASRTDRAGNSPLH
>TRBJ2-1|TRBV27
ASSLAGGYNEQF
>TRBJ1-1|TRBV4-3
ASSQARVNTEAF
>TRBJ1-1|TRBV27
ASSPSNYMNTEAF
>TRBJ2-1|TRBV5-1
ASSLAAGSYNEQF
>TRBJ2-3|TRBV7-9
SSSSRTSGSSTDTQY
>TRBJ1-4|TRBV29-1
SVKDSATNEKLF
>TRBJ1-1|TRBV5-5
ASSFTRVTEAF
>TRBJ2-7|TRBV5-4
ASSTTGTGVYEQY
>TRBJ1-3|TRBV6-1
ASTGTASGNTIY
>TRBJ1-1|TRBV5-8
ASSDAQGTVNTEAF
>TRBJ2-1|TRBV29-1
SGTGLAGFYNEQF
>TRBJ2-2|TRBV19
ASKLTSGNTGELF
>TRBJ2-1|TRBV7-9
ASSCLTSGRLNEQF
>TRBJ2-3|TRBV5-4
ASSLDRTDTQY
>-|TRBV4-2
ASSQWGGGVSGEREQY
>TRBJ1-1|TRBV7-9
ASSPPGQTEAF
>TRBJ2-2|TRBV5-1
ASSLANSRGTGELF
>TRBJ2-7|TRBV30
AWSRGFSYEQY